The 23 T cell receptor beta chains listed next were all sequenced from one sample in a study of cytomegalovirus exposure and HLA in healthy donors. Researchers ran the PCR with 60 Vbeta and 13 Jbeta primers. Measured with immunoSEQ multiplex PCR; TCRdb has only the in-frame clones, and not every one. The sample has about 120,000 clones, around 73% seen once. The specimen sequenced was PBMCs. These receptors were collected from a female donor in good health and CMV-seronegative.

CDR3 nucleotide sequence: TGTGCCAGCAGTTCCCGAGTTAGCGGGTACGAATACAATGAGCAGTTCTTC. This codes for CASSSRVSGYEYNEQFF. The chain carries TRBV7-6 and TRBJ2-1, with 7 bases identical to TRBD2. CDR1 and CDR2 from the germline V gene are SGHVS and FNYEAQ. Germline trimming cut 6 bases from V and 4 bases from J; bases unmatched to any gene: 15. The CDR3 is 17 amino acids. The whole variable domain, filled in from reference TRBV7-6 and TRBJ2-1, reads GAGVSQSPRYKVTKRGQDVALRCDPISGHVSLYWYRQALGQGPEFLTYFNYEAQQDKSGLPNDRFSAERPEGSISTLTIQRTEQRDSAMYRCASSSRVSGYEYNEQFFGPGTRLTVL.

The chain uses TRBV27 and TRBJ1-2; tentatively, D is TRBD1 (5 bases). CDR3 size: 12 residues. V was cut by 6 bases and J by 6 bases, with 11 bases left in between. The V gene's germline CDR1 is MNHEY and CDR2 SMNVEV (reference sequence). The CDR3 sequence: CASRGGRNGYTF. The CDR3 region has the DNA TGTGCCAGCAGGGGGGGGAGGAATGGCTACACCTTC.

The rearrangement links TRBV29-1 to TRBJ2-7, with D perhaps matching TRBD2 (6 bases). Germline CDR1 and CDR2: SQVTM and ANQGSEA. This CDR3 has 12 residues. V dropped 4 bases and J dropped 0 bases, with 7 bases sitting between them. The CDR3 bases are TGCAGCGTTGGCGGGATCTCCTACGAGCAGTACTTC. It encodes CSVGGISYEQYF.

V gene TRBV28 combines with J gene TRBJ1-4, with TRBD1 as a possible D gene (5 bases). Trimming removed 2 bases at V and 3 bases at J, with 7 bases between. Germline loops: CDR1 MDHEN, CDR2 SYDVKM. This CDR3 comprises 14 residues. The CDR3 loop is CASSLRGANEKLFF. The CDR3 DNA follows: TGTGCCAGCAGTTTAAGGGGTGCTAATGAAAAACTGTTTTTT. The full variable domain, rest sourced from reference TRBV28 and TRBJ1-4, is DVKVTQSSRYLVKRTGEKVFLECVQDMDHENMFWYRQDPGLGLRLIYFSYDVKMKEKGDIPEGYSVSREKKERFSLILESASTNQTSMYLCASSLRGANEKLFFGSGTQLSVL.

This clone has just a few counts. CDR3 residues: CASSSGITDTQYF. In DNA, the CDR3 is TGTGCCAGCAGCTCCGGGATTACAGATACGCAGTATTTT. The chain links TRBV7-3 to TRBJ2-3; weak D call: TRBD2 (5 bases). The CDR3 runs 13 residues. CDR1 and CDR2 (germline): SGHTA, FQGTGA. The V and J ends lost 4 bases and 3 bases respectively, with 8 bases between them. Supplemented by reference TRBV7-3 and TRBJ2-3, the full variable domain reads GAGVSQTPSNKVTEKGKYVELRCDPISGHTALYWYRQSLGQGPEFLIYFQGTGAADDSGLPNDRFFAVRPEGSVSTLKIQRTERGDSAVYLCASSSGITDTQYFGPGTRLTVL.

V and J are TRBV5-1 and TRBJ2-2; 8 bases map to TRBD2. The J segment lost 6 bases and the V segment lost 2 bases, leaving 9 bases of the junction unmatched. Per the germline V gene, CDR1 is SGHRS and CDR2 is YFSETQ. CDR3 length: 16 residues. The CDR3 region is CASSLGPAGVAGELFF. The CDR3 DNA is TGCGCCAGCAGCTTAGGCCCAGCGGGAGTTGCCGGGGAGCTGTTTTTT.

V gene TRBV13 combines with J gene TRBJ1-1; 7 bases map to TRBD1. V lost 5 bases to trimming and J lost 3 bases; unmatched junction nucleotides: 6. Germline V gives CDR1 PRHDT, CDR2 FYEKMQ (reference sequence). The CDR3 totals 14 residues. CDR3 region: CASSQDREDTEAFF. DNA for the CDR3: TGTGCCAGCAGCCAAGACAGGGAAGACACTGAAGCTTTCTTT.

This chain uses TRBV29-1 with TRBJ1-4; D remains ambiguous. This CDR3 has 11 residues. The germline V and J ends were trimmed by 1 base and 7 bases, with 4 bases remaining between them. The V gene's germline CDR1 is SQVTM and CDR2 ANQGSEA. The DNA for the CDR3 is TGCAGCGTTGAAGTGAGTGAAAAACTGTTTTTT. Translated, it gives CSVEVSEKLFF.

This clone was observed once. The chain has TRBV5-4 and TRBJ1-1, with 8 positions matching TRBD1. This CDR3 has 12 amino acids. After removal of 9 bases from V and 6 bases from J, the junction contained 7 bases not matched to a gene. CDR1 is SGHNT and CDR2 is YYREEE in the germline V gene (reference sequence). The CDR3 loop is CATSGGLSEAFF. CDR3 DNA sequence: TGTGCCACCTCAGGGGGCTTATCTGAAGCTTTCTTT.

The J gene is TRBJ2-7, the V gene TRBV7-2; perhaps TRBD2 as D (6 bases). The CDR3 consists of 14 residues. Germline V CDR1 and CDR2: SGHTA, FQGNSA. The germline V and J ends were trimmed by 2 bases and 2 bases, with 10 bases remaining between them. DNA of the CDR3: TGTGCCAGCAGCTTAAGTGGGGGGACCTACGAGCAGTACTTC. It encodes CASSLSGGTYEQYF. The full variable domain, completed using reference TRBV7-2 and TRBJ2-7, is GAGVSQSPSNKVTEKGKDVELRCDPISGHTALYWYRQSLGQGLEFLIYFQGNSAPDKSGLPSDRFSAERTGGSVSTLTIQRTQQEDSAVYLCASSLSGGTYEQYFGPGTRLTVT.

The rearrangement joins TRBV5-3 to TRBJ2-5; TRBD2 aligns across 7 bases. TRBV5-3 is annotated as an ORF whose role is uncertain. Germline trimming cut 0 bases from V and 1 base from J; bases unmatched to any gene: 12. This CDR3 region has 18 residues. CDR3 in DNA: TGTGCCAGAAGCTTGGTAGCGGTGTGGGGAGGGCCCCAAGAGACCCAGTACTTC. It translates to CARSLVAVWGGPQETQYF.

This chain connects TRBV7-2 to TRBJ1-2; 9 nucleotides match TRBD1. Germline CDR1 reads SGHTA; CDR2 reads FQGNSA. V dropped 5 bases and J dropped 8; count of bases not matched to a gene: 9. CDR3 length: 14 amino acids. The CDR3 protein is CASSELTGGWGYTF. CDR3 coding DNA: TGTGCCAGCAGCGAGTTGACAGGGGGATGGGGCTACACCTTC.

V usage is TRBV5-1 and J usage is TRBJ2-1, with 9 positions matching TRBD2. CDR1 and CDR2 from the germline V gene are SGHRS and YFSETQ. The CDR3 contains 16 residues. J gave up 8 bases and V 0 bases, and 9 bases lay outside the gene matches. The CDR3 loop reads CASSLGAGGLSDEQFF. The CDR3 bases are TGCGCCAGCAGCTTGGGAGCGGGAGGTCTAAGCGATGAGCAGTTCTTC.

This chain connects TRBV7-2 to TRBJ1-2; maybe TRBD1 (5 bases). The CDR3 has 14 residues. V shed 1 base and J shed 2 bases, with 8 bases lying between them. Germline CDR1 reads SGHTA; CDR2 reads FQGNSA. In nucleotides, the CDR3 is TGTGCCAGCAGCTTAGGCAGGACAAACTATGGCTACACCTTC. It encodes CASSLGRTNYGYTF.

The chain employs TRBV7-7 and TRBJ2-2, with a tentative D call TRBD1 (6 bases). CDR1 and CDR2 (germline): SSHAT, FNYEAQ (reference sequence). The CDR3 spans 13 residues. Deletions cut 6 bases from V and 7 bases from J, with 12 bases between. This chain's CDR3 is CASSRPGHGELFF. CDR3 in DNA: TGTGCCAGCAGTCGCCCGGGACACGGGGAGCTGTTTTTT.

The chain joins TRBV19 to TRBJ2-7; D uncertain. V was clipped by 2 bases and J by 5 bases, with 4 bases between them. This CDR3 contains 11 residues. The germline gives CDR1 LNHDA, CDR2 SQIVND (reference sequence). Here the CDR3 DNA reads TGTGCCAGTAGTATAACTGACGAGCAGTACTTC. Translation gives CASSITDEQYF.

The gene calls are TRBV7-2 and TRBJ1-2; D not certain. This CDR3 is built from 12 residues. V was trimmed by 5 bases and J by 8 bases, leaving 12 bases between them. Germline lookup yields CDR1 SGHTA and CDR2 FQGNSA. CDR3 loop: CASSTRPGGYTF. The CDR3 region has the DNA TGTGCCAGCAGCACCCGACCAGGCGGCTACACCTTC.

V and J are TRBV19 and TRBJ2-7; maybe TRBD2 (5 bases). There are 14 residues in the CDR3. Germline-derived CDR1 and CDR2 are LNHDA and SQIVND (reference sequence). V shed 4 bases and J shed 2 bases, with 12 bases lying between them. The CDR3 region is CASSSRGSPYEQYF. The CDR3 DNA sequence: TGTGCCAGTAGTAGCCGGGGATCCCCCTACGAGCAGTACTTC. Full variable domain (missing parts from reference TRBV19 and TRBJ2-7): DGGITQSPKYLFRKEGQNVTLSCEQNLNHDAMYWYRQDPGQGLRLIYYSQIVNDFQKGDIAEGYSVSREKKESFPLTVTSAQKNPTAFYLCASSSRGSPYEQYFGPGTRLTVT.

This chain joins TRBV21-1 and TRBJ2-7; the listed D gene, TRBD2, was not tested against the DNA. TRBV21-1 is a recognized pseudogene. The CDR3 consists of 14 residues. The CDR3 bases are TGTGCCAGCAGCAAAGTGGGACTCCTGAACGAGCAGTACTTC. Its translation: CASSKVGLLNEQYF.

This clone was found once. The gene calls are TRBV5-6 and TRBJ2-1; D not certain. The V and J ends lost 5 bases and 6 bases respectively, with 9 bases between them. The CDR3 is 12 amino acids. CDR1 and CDR2 from the germline V gene are SGHDT and YYEEEE. The CDR3, as DNA: TGTGCCAGCAGTCTGATGCGCAATGAGCAGTTCTTC. It yields the protein CASSLMRNEQFF. Filled out from reference TRBV5-6 and TRBJ2-1, the complete variable domain reads DAGVTQSPTHLIKTRGQQVTLRCSPKSGHDTVSWYQQALGQGPQFIFQYYEEEERQRGNFPDRFSGHQFPNYSSELNVNALLLGDSALYLCASSLMRNEQFFGPGTRLTVL.

The J gene is TRBJ1-2, the V gene TRBV5-4; D possibly corresponds to TRBD1 (5 bases). The CDR3 has 15 residues. CDR1 and CDR2 (germline): SGHNT, YYREEE (reference sequence). Trimming shortened V by 0 bases and J by 0 bases, and 9 bases separated the two germline ends. The CDR3 DNA sequence: TGTGCCAGCAGCTTGGGCGGGGGTACTAACTATGGCTACACCTTC. Translation gives CASSLGGGTNYGYTF.

This chain joins TRBV15 and TRBJ2-3; no reliable D call. This CDR3 is built from 13 residues. The germline gives CDR1 LNHNV, CDR2 YYDKDF (reference sequence). V lost 4 bases, J lost 4 bases, and 9 bases lay in between. The CDR3 reads CATSINSPDTQYF. CDR3 sequence (DNA): TGTGCCACCAGCATCAATAGTCCAGATACGCAGTATTTT.

The rearrangement uses TRBV10-1 and TRBJ1-1; 8 bases agree with TRBD1. Germline V lookup: CDR1 WNHNN, CDR2 SYGVQD (reference sequence). The CDR3 runs 14 residues. The ends lost 0 bases at V and 5 bases at J; junction bases unmatched: 2. CDR3 loop: CASSESYRGTEAFF. CDR3 nucleotides: TGCGCCAGCAGTGAGTCGTACAGGGGGACTGAAGCTTTCTTT.